One and the same sample provided the 15 T cell receptor beta chains below, sequenced in a study of beta chain features in type 1 diabetes. The entirety of the isolated RNA underwent reverse transcription, so expressed TCRB transcripts were sequenced. TCRdb keeps only in-frame clones here, not all; method: immunoSEQ multiplex PCR. The sample lists around 430,000 clones, 25% to 35% seen once, with around 0.065% in the top ten. Material for sequencing was naive CD4+ T cells from blood. These receptors originate from a man between 18 and 35 years old in good health.

V and J are TRBV18 and TRBJ2-3; perhaps TRBD1 as D (5 bases). The germline V gene encodes CDR1 KGHSH and CDR2 LQKENI. Trimming left V 0 bases short and J 6 bases short, with 10 bases between. The CDR3 is 14 amino acids. The CDR3 region has the DNA TGTGCCAGCTCACCACCGTCAGGGTCGGATACGCAGTATTTT. Translated, it gives CASSPPSGSDTQYF.

The rearrangement joins TRBV27 to TRBJ2-7, with TRBD2 as a possible D gene (6 bases). The CDR3 spans 14 residues. Germline V gene data show CDR1 as MNHEY and CDR2 as SMNVEV (reference sequence). V shed 3 bases and J shed 5 bases, with 14 bases lying between them. The CDR3 protein is CASSLVRRENEQYF. The CDR3 bases are TGTGCCAGCAGTTTGGTAAGGAGGGAAAACGAGCAGTACTTC.

V usage is TRBV7-2 and J usage is TRBJ1-1; no reliable D call. V lost 0 bases, J lost 5 bases, and 10 bases lay in between. The CDR3 sequence is 14 residues long. In germline, CDR1 is SGHTA, CDR2 FQGNSA. The DNA for the CDR3 is TGTGCCAGCAGCTTAGCGGCCAGCAGGACTGAAGCTTTCTTT. This translates into CASSLAASRTEAFF.

This clone has only a few counts. J is TRBJ2-7 and V is TRBV23-1; no clear D gene. TRBV23-1 is placed among ORFs of uncertain function. Trimming removed 9 bases at V and 0 bases at J, with 9 bases between. The CDR3 has 12 amino acids. The CDR3 bases are TGCGCCAGAAGGAAGAGCTCCTACGAGCAGTACTTC. Protein: CARRKSSYEQYF.

The V gene is TRBV4-2, the J gene TRBJ2-3, with 12 bases identical to TRBD2. This CDR3 has 18 amino acids. CDR1 and CDR2 (germline): LGHNA, YNFKEQ. Trimming took 4 bases from V and 5 from J; bases not matched to a gene: 13. CDR3 loop: CASSLRLAGGPGLDTQYF. The CDR3 DNA sequence: TGTGCCAGCAGCCTAAGGCTAGCGGGAGGGCCAGGTCTAGATACGCAGTATTTT.

This chain joins TRBV2 and TRBJ2-5, with 7 positions matching TRBD1. V shed 2 bases and J 5 bases; nucleotides not matched to a gene: 5. Germline values: CDR1 SNHLY, CDR2 FYNNEI. This CDR3 spans 14 amino acids. The CDR3 reads CASSEWGQSETQYF. As DNA, the CDR3 is TGTGCCAGCAGTGAATGGGGACAGTCCGAGACCCAGTACTTC.

The J gene is TRBJ2-3, the V gene TRBV29-1; 9 bases align to TRBD2. With 4 bases clipped from V and 4 bases from J, the junction kept 9 bases outside the gene matches. The CDR3 extends over 15 amino acids. In germline, CDR1 is SQVTM, CDR2 ANQGSEA. The CDR3 DNA reads TGCAGCGTTGTTGGCGGGAGGGCCCTCGCAGATACGCAGTATTTT. Its translation is CSVVGGRALADTQYF.

V is TRBV4-2 and J is TRBJ2-1, with a tentative D call TRBD2 (6 bases). Germline-derived CDR1 and CDR2 are LGHNA and YNFKEQ. The germline V and J ends were trimmed by 2 bases and 4 bases, with 12 bases remaining between them. This CDR3 has 15 amino acids. The CDR3 bases are TGTGCCAGCAGCCAATGGCTAGCGAATTACAATGAGCAGTTCTTC. Protein: CASSQWLANYNEQFF.

The chain has TRBV18 and TRBJ2-5; possible D gene TRBD2, 5 bases. Germline lookup yields CDR1 KGHSH and CDR2 LQKENI. This CDR3 has 14 amino acids. V was shortened by 3 bases and J by 5 bases, with 13 bases between the two germline ends. The CDR3 protein is CASSPPSERETQYF. CDR3 DNA sequence: TGTGCCAGCTCACCCCCCTCGGAGCGGGAGACCCAGTACTTC.

The chain links TRBV7-2 to TRBJ2-7; D possibly corresponds to TRBD1 (6 bases). Germline V gene lookup returns CDR1 SGHTA and CDR2 FQGNSA. V was pared by 1 base and J by 7 bases, with 14 bases between. The CDR3 contains 14 residues. The DNA for the CDR3 is TGTGCCAGCAGCTTAGGCCCAGGGGCAGGGGAGCAGTACTTC. This encodes CASSLGPGAGEQYF.

This clone has more than one count but fewer than ten. The chain uses TRBV7-6 and TRBJ2-7; no reliable D call. Between the trimmed V and J ends, which lost 4 bases and 4 bases, there was a span of 11 bases. There are 13 residues in the CDR3. Germline-derived CDR1 and CDR2 are SGHVS and FNYEAQ. CDR3 sequence reads: CASSSLGGYEQYF. The CDR3 DNA is TGTGCCAGCAGCTCCCTGGGTGGGTACGAGCAGTACTTC.

This clone turned up a few times. The chain employs TRBV7-9 and TRBJ2-7; D uncertain. With 2 bases removed from V and 3 bases from J, the gap between germline ends came to 8 bases. The germline V gene encodes CDR1 SEHNR and CDR2 FQNEAQ (reference sequence). The CDR3 consists of 13 residues. The CDR3 loop reads CASSLWSGYEQYF. The CDR3 region has the DNA TGTGCCAGCAGCTTATGGTCCGGCTACGAGCAGTACTTC. The full variable domain, in which reference TRBV7-9 and TRBJ2-7 provide the parts outside the CDR3, is DTGVSQNPRHKITKRGQNVTFRCDPISEHNRLYWYRQTLGQGPEFLTYFQNEAQLEKSRLLSDRFSAERPKGSFSTLEIQRTEQGDSAMYLCASSLWSGYEQYFGPGTRLTVT.

This clone was detected only a few times. The chain couples TRBV28 to TRBJ2-7; TRBD2 matches at 9 bases. The V segment lost 5 bases and the J segment 5 bases; nucleotides outside the gene matches: 7. Germline V gene sequence: CDR1 MDHEN, CDR2 SYDVKM. This CDR3 has 14 amino acids. The chain's CDR3 is CASSDSGRSHEQYF. CDR3 sequence (DNA): TGTGCCAGCAGTGATAGCGGGAGATCCCACGAGCAGTACTTC. The variable domain in full, completed from reference TRBV28 and TRBJ2-7, reads DVKVTQSSRYLVKRTGEKVFLECVQDMDHENMFWYRQDPGLGLRLIYFSYDVKMKEKGDIPEGYSVSREKKERFSLILESASTNQTSMYLCASSDSGRSHEQYFGPGTRLTVT.

This clone has a handful of counts. The CDR3, as DNA: TGTGCCAGCAGCTTAACTGTTTGGGAGACCCAGTACTTC. Amino acid sequence: CASSLTVWETQYF. The chain recombines TRBV7-3 with TRBJ2-5, with no clear D. This CDR3 is built from 13 residues. The ends were cut back, 0 bases at V and 5 bases at J, with 7 bases in the middle. CDR1 is SGHTA and CDR2 is FQGTGA in the germline V gene.

Written as DNA, the CDR3 is TGTGCCTGGAAGGGCCTGGGGGAGACCCAGTACTTC. Its translation is CAWKGLGETQYF. The gene calls are TRBV30 and TRBJ2-5; D is undetermined. The CDR3 totals 12 residues. The germline V gene has CDR1 GTSNPN and CDR2 SVGIG (reference sequence). Trimming shortened V by 4 bases and J by 5 bases, and 11 bases separated the two germline ends.